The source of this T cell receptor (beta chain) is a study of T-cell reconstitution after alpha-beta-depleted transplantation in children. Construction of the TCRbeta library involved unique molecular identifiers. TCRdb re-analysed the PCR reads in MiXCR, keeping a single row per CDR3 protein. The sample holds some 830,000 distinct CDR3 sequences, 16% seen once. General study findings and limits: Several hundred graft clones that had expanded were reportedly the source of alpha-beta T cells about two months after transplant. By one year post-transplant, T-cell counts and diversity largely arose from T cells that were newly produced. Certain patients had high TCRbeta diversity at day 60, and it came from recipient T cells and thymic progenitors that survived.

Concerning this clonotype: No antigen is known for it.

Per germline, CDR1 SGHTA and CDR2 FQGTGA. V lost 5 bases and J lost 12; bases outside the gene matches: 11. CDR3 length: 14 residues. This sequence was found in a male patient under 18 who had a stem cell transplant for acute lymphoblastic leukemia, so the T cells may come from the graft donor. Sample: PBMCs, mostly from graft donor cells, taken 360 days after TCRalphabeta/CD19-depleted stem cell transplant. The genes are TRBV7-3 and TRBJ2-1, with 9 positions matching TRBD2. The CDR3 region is CASSPVASGNRQFF. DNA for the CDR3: TGTGCCAGCAGCCCCGTGGCTAGCGGGAACAGGCAGTTCTTC.